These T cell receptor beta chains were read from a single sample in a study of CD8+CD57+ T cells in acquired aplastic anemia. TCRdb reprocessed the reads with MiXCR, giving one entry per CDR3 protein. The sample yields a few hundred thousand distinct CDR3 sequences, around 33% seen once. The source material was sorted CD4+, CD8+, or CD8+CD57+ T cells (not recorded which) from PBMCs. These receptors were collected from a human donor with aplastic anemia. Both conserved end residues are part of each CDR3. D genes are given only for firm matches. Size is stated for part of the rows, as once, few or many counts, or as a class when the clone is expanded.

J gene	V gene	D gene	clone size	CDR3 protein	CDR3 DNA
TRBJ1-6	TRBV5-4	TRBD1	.	CASSMTGGGSPLHF	TGTGCCAGCAGCATGACAGGGGGTGGTTCACCCCTCCACTTT
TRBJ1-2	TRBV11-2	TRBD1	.	CASSFTGQDSGYTF	TGTGCCAGCAGCTTTACAGGACAGGATAGTGGCTACACCTTC
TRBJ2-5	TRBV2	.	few	CASRPGRGETQYF	TGCGCCAGCAGACCTGGCCGGGGAGAGACCCAGTACTTC
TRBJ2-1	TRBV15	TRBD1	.	CAASRATGGSYNEQFF	TGTGCCGCCAGCAGAGCGACAGGGGGCTCCTACAATGAGCAGTTCTTC
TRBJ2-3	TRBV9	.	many	CASSVAVASDTQYF	TGTGCCAGCAGCGTAGCGGTGGCCTCGGATACGCAGTATTTT
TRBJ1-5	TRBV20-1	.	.	CSASKQRNQPQHF	TGCAGTGCTAGTAAACAGCGGAATCAGCCCCAGCATTTT
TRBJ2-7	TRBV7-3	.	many	CASSLSTGSAYEQYF	TGTGCCAGCAGCTTAAGTACAGGGTCCGCCTACGAGCAGTACTTC
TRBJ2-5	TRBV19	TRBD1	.	CASSSPGQGIETQYF	TGTGCCAGCAGCTCACCGGGACAGGGGATAGAGACCCAGTACTTC
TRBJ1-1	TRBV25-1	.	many	CASEHNTEAFF	TGTGCCAGCGAGCATAACACTGAAGCTTTCTTT
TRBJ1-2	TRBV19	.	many	CASSTGGAGNYGYTF	TGTGCCAGTAGCACTGGGGGGGCCGGCAACTATGGCTACACCTTC
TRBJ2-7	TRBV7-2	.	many	CASSLAGRHSYEQYF	TGTGCCAGCAGCTTAGCGGGGAGACACTCCTACGAGCAGTACTTC
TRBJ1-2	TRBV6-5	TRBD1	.	CAGSYLEQGVGGYTF	TGTGCCGGCAGTTATCTGGAGCAGGGGGTAGGAGGCTACACCTTC
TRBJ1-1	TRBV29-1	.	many	CSVDRGNTEAFF	TGCAGCGTTGACAGGGGGAACACTGAAGCTTTCTTT
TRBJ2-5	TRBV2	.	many	CASTSDRGLQETQYF	TGTGCCAGTACCTCCGACCGGGGCCTACAAGAGACCCAGTACTTC
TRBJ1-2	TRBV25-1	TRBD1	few	CASSGHVGQGPSYGYTF	TGTGCCAGCAGTGGCCACGTTGGACAGGGCCCGTCCTATGGCTACACCTTC
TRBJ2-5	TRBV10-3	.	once	CAIRGGGGQETQYF	TGTGCCATCAGAGGGGGCGGGGGCCAAGAGACCCAGTACTTC
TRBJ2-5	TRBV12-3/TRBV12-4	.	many	CATTPKGGETQYF	TGTGCCACAACGCCAAAGGGGGGGGAGACCCAGTACTTC
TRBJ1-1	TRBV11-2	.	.	CASSAGPGQMNTEAFF	TGTGCCAGCAGCGCCGGCCCCGGACAGATGAACACTGAAGCTTTCTTT
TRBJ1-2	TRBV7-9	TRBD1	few	CASSYDRGRDYGYTF	TGTGCCAGCAGCTACGACAGGGGGCGGGACTATGGCTACACCTTC
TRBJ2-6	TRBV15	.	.	CATSRGLTSPAVLTF	TGTGCCACCAGCAGAGGTCTCACCTCCCCAGCCGTCCTGACTTTC
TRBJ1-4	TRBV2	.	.	CAIGRDKLFF	TGTGCCATCGGGAGGGACAAACTGTTTTTT
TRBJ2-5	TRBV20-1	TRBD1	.	CSASATRAGGEQETQYF	TGCAGTGCTAGCGCCACCCGGGCAGGGGGAGAACAAGAGACCCAGTACTTC
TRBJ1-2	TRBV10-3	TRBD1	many	CAISEPTGTGSNYGYTF	TGTGCCATCAGTGAACCTACCGGGACAGGCTCTAACTATGGCTACACCTTC
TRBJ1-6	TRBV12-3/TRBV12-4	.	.	CASSYRQTYNSPLHF	TGTGCCAGCAGCTACCGACAAACTTATAATTCACCCCTCCACTTT
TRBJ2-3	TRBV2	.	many	CASRVQGLPTDTQYF	TGTGCCAGCAGGGTACAGGGATTACCCACAGATACGCAGTATTTT
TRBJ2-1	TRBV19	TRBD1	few	CASSLTDRQQFF	TGTGCCAGTAGTTTGACGGACAGGCAGCAGTTCTTC
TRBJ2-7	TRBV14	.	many	CASSQVGWQSYEQYF	TGTGCCAGCAGCCAAGTTGGTTGGCAGTCCTACGAGCAGTACTTC
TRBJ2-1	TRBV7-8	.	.	CASSLDIYNEQFF	TGTGCCAGCAGCTTAGATATATACAATGAGCAGTTCTTC
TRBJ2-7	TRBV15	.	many	CATSRDPSSYEQYF	TGTGCCACCAGCAGAGATCCGTCATCCTACGAGCAGTACTTC
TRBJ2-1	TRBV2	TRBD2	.	CASSELAGGLGEQFF	TGTGCCAGCAGTGAGCTAGCGGGAGGGCTAGGTGAGCAGTTCTTC
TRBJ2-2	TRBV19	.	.	CASMKGRDTGELFF	TGTGCCAGTATGAAGGGCAGGGACACCGGGGAGCTGTTTTTT
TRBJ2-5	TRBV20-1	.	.	CSARVTYQETQYF	TGCAGTGCTAGAGTTACGTACCAAGAGACCCAGTACTTC
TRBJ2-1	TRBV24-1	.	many	CATSDWDSRGDEQFF	TGTGCCACCAGTGATTGGGACTCCAGGGGCGATGAGCAGTTCTTC
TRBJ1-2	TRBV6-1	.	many	CASRWIDRPYGYTF	TGTGCCAGCAGGTGGATAGACAGACCCTATGGCTACACCTTC
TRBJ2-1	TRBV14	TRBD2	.	CASSPRLAGAFEQFF	TGTGCCAGCAGCCCCCGACTAGCGGGAGCTTTTGAGCAGTTCTTC
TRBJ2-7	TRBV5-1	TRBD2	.	CAGSFGTSIVEQYF	TGCGCCGGCAGCTTCGGGACTAGCATCGTCGAGCAGTACTTC
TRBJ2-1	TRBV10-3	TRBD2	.	CAISEERGHEQFF	TGTGCCATCAGTGAAGAGCGGGGGCATGAGCAGTTCTTC
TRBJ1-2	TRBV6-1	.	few	CASRMDGRANYGYTF	TGTGCCAGCAGGATGGACGGCCGAGCTAACTATGGCTACACCTTC
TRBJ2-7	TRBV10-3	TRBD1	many	CAISLQQGYEQYF	TGTGCCATCAGTCTGCAACAGGGGTACGAGCAGTACTTC
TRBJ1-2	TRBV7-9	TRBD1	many	CASSLQGSSGYTF	TGTGCCAGCAGCCTACAGGGGTCTAGTGGCTACACCTTC
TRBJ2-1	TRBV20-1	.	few	CSAREGQRAYNEQFF	TGCAGTGCTAGAGAGGGCCAGCGGGCATACAATGAGCAGTTCTTC
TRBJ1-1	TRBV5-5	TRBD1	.	CASGRQGMNTEAFF	TGTGCCAGCGGGCGACAGGGAATGAACACTGAAGCTTTCTTT
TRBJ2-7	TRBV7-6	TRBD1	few	CASSLGQGFGEQYF	TGTGCCAGCAGCTTGGGACAGGGCTTTGGCGAGCAGTACTTC
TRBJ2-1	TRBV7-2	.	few	CASSSPFHYEQFF	TGTGCCAGCAGCTCTCCTTTCCATTATGAGCAGTTCTTC
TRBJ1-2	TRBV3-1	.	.	CASSRDPAGLGYTF	TGTGCCAGCAGCCGAGATCCTGCAGGGCTTGGCTACACCTTC
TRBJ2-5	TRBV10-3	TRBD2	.	CAIKLAGGQETQYF	TGTGCCATCAAACTAGCGGGGGGGCAAGAGACCCAGTACTTC
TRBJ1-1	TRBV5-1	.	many	CASSLDLYTEAFF	TGCGCCAGCAGCTTGGACTTGTACACTGAAGCTTTCTTT
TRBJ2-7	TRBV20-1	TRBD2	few	CSASSLKRGSEQYF	TGCAGTGCTAGTTCGTTGAAGCGGGGTTCCGAGCAGTACTTC